This passage covers 14 T cell receptor beta chains from one sample sequenced in a study of early T cells in non-severe SARS-CoV-2 infection. TCRdb independently ran MiXCR on the 5' RACE reads; one entry per CDR3 protein. This sample yields 85,000 to 100,000 distinct CDR3 sequences, of which about 11% are seen a single time; around 5.1% belongs to the top ten. The sequencing input was whole blood. The receptors here all came from an adult who was a healthcare worker with PCR-confirmed SARS-CoV-2 infection or an uninfected control (not recorded which).

This clonotype was seen a few times. The V and J genes are TRBV27 and TRBJ2-5; no reliable D call. The CDR3 length is 15 residues. Germline lookup yields CDR1 MNHEY and CDR2 SMNVEV (reference sequence). V was cut by 0 bases and J by 2 bases, with 10 bases left in between. The CDR3 loop is CASSLSSVIQETQYF. The CDR3, as DNA: TGTGCCAGCAGTTTATCATCCGTGATACAAGAGACCCAGTACTTC.

In this sample, this clonotype turned up many times. The chain carries TRBV7-9 and TRBJ1-2; D gene ambiguous. V was pared by 2 bases and J by 8 bases, with 21 bases between. This CDR3 has 16 residues. In germline, CDR1 is SEHNR, CDR2 FQNEAQ (reference sequence). The CDR3 coding sequence is TGTGCCAGCAGCTTAAGATTTCCGGGGAGTGGTTCGGGCTACACCTTC. It specifies CASSLRFPGSGSGYTF.

This clonotype was counted many times. The genes are TRBV5-1 and TRBJ2-2; 7 bases agree with TRBD1. CDR3 length: 16 residues. V gave up 5 bases and J gave up 1 base; unmatched junction bases: 8. Germline V lookup: CDR1 SGHRS, CDR2 YFSETQ. In nucleotides, the CDR3 is TGCGCCAGCAGACCTTCGACAGGGATGAACACCGGGGAGCTGTTTTTT. It specifies CASRPSTGMNTGELFF.

The chain links TRBV19 to TRBJ1-1; a possible D gene is TRBD1 (5 bases). Germline assignment: CDR1 LNHDA and CDR2 SQIVND (reference sequence). V lost 5 bases, J lost 4 bases, and 11 bases lay in between. The CDR3 spans 13 residues. The CDR3 DNA reads as TGTGCCAGTAGTTCCAGGGCGATCACTGAAGCTTTCTTT. Translated: CASSSRAITEAFF.

The CDR3 nucleotides are TGTGCCAGCAGCTCAGGGGAACGGCCCCAGCATTTT. Amino acid sequence: CASSSGERPQHF. The chain employs TRBV7-9 and TRBJ1-5; perhaps TRBD1 as D (6 bases). CDR1 SEHNR and CDR2 FQNEAQ come from the germline V gene (reference sequence). The CDR3 length is 12 residues. V was pared by 4 bases and J by 9 bases, with 10 bases between.

The chain carries TRBV18 and TRBJ1-1; D not resolved. In germline, CDR1 is KGHSH, CDR2 LQKENI. CDR3 length equals 16 residues. V lost 1 base, J lost 0 bases, and 12 bases lay in between. CDR3 protein: CASSPRKAVMNTEAFF. DNA of the CDR3: TGTGCCAGCTCACCACGGAAGGCGGTGATGAACACTGAAGCTTTCTTT.

This CDR3 reads CASSPGGSYQPQHF. In DNA form, the CDR3 reads TGTGCCAGCTCACCAGGCGGGTCCTATCAGCCCCAGCATTTT. V and J are TRBV18 and TRBJ1-5; unclear D gene. The V gene lost 2 bases and the J gene lost 5 bases, with 10 bases spanning the gap. Germline V lookup: CDR1 KGHSH, CDR2 LQKENI. The CDR3 spans 14 residues.

The table lists this clonotype with many counts. The V and J genes are TRBV11-3 and TRBJ2-1; TRBD2 aligns across 10 bases. The CDR3 is made up of 18 amino acids. V was pared by 1 base and J by 0 bases, with 6 bases of the junction left unmatched. Germline values: CDR1 SGHNT, CDR2 YENEEA. The DNA of the CDR3 is TGTGCCAGCAGCTTAGCCGAGACTAGCGGGCCCTCCTACAATGAGCAGTTCTTC. Translated: CASSLAETSGPSYNEQFF.

This clonotype was seen a handful of times. V and J are TRBV5-1 and TRBJ2-5; D is unclear. V lost 0 bases and J 2 bases, leaving 11 bases between the germline ends. The CDR3 is 15 residues long. CDR1 is SGHRS and CDR2 is YFSETQ in the germline V gene. The CDR3 sequence is CASSLVGGDQETQYF. CDR3 nucleotide sequence: TGCGCCAGCAGCTTGGTGGGCGGCGATCAAGAGACCCAGTACTTC.

The chain recombines TRBV5-5 with TRBJ1-3; D is perhaps TRBD1 (5 bases). The V gene lost 1 base and the J gene lost 2 bases, with 7 bases spanning the gap. This CDR3 contains 14 residues. Germline loops: CDR1 SGHKS, CDR2 YYEKEE (reference sequence). The CDR3 coding sequence is TGTGCCAGCAGCTTGTCAGGGACTGGAAACACCATATATTTT. It translates to CASSLSGTGNTIYF.

This clonotype was observed a handful of times. This rearrangement joins TRBV20-1 to TRBJ2-3, with D unresolved. Germline V CDR1 and CDR2: DFQATT, SNEGSKA (reference sequence). CDR3 length: 12 amino acids. The germline V and J ends were trimmed by 3 bases and 2 bases, with 6 bases remaining between them. CDR3 coding DNA: TGCAGTGCTAGGGCCTCCACAGATACGCAGTATTTT. Protein sequence: CSARASTDTQYF.

The chain joins TRBV20-1 to TRBJ2-5; 9 nucleotides align to TRBD1. Germline V CDR1 and CDR2: DFQATT, SNEGSKA (reference sequence). The V segment lost 7 bases and the J segment 5 bases; nucleotides outside the gene matches: 8. The CDR3 is 13 amino acids. The CDR3, as DNA: TGCAGTGTCCTGACAGGGGGGTCGGAGACCCAGTACTTC. Its protein product is CSVLTGGSETQYF.

The chain has TRBV4-1 and TRBJ1-2; 10 bases agree with TRBD1. Trimming cost V 2 bases and J 4 bases; bases outside gene matches: 4. The CDR3 runs 15 residues. Germline-derived CDR1 and CDR2 are MGHRA and YSYEKL. CDR3 nucleotide sequence: TGCGCCAGCAGCCAAAGACAGGGGGCCACCTATGGCTACACCTTC. Translated, it gives CASSQRQGATYGYTF.

There are a few counts of this clonotype. The V gene is TRBV16, the J gene TRBJ1-1; the D is unclear. CDR1 and CDR2 (germline): KGHSY, FQNENV. Trimming left V 0 bases short and J 7 bases short, with 12 bases between. The CDR3 sequence is 14 residues long. This CDR3 reads CASSQSPTGDEAFF. The CDR3 region has the DNA TGTGCCAGCAGCCAATCGCCGACGGGAGATGAAGCTTTCTTT.